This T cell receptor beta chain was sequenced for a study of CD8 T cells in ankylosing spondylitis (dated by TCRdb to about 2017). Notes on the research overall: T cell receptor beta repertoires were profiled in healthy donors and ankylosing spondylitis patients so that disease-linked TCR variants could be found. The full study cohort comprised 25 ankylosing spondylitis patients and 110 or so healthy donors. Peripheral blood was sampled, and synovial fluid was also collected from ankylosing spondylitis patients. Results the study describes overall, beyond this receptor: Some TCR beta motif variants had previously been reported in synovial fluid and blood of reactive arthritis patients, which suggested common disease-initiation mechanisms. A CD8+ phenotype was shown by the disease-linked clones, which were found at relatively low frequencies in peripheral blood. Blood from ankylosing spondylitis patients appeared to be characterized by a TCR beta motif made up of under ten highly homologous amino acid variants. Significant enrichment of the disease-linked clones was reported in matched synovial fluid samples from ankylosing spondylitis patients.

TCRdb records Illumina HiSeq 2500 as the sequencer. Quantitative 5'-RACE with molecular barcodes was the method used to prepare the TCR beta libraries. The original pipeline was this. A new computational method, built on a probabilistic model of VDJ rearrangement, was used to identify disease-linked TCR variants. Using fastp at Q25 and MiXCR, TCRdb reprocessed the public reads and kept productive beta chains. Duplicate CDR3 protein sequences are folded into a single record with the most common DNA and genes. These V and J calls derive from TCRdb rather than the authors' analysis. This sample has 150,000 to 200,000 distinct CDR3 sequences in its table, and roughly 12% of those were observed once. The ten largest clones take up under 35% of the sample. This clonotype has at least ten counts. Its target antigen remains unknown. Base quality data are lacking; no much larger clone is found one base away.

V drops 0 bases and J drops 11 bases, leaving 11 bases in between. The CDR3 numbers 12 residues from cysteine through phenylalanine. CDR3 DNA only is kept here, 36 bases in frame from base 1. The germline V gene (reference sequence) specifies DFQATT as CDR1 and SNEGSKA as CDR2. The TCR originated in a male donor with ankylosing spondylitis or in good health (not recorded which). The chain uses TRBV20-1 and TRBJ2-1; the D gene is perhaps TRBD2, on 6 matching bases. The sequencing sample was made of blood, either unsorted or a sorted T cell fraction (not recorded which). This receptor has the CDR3 CSARDGGRQQFF. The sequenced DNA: TGCAGTGCTAGAGACGGTGGGAGGCAGCAGTTCTTC.